The following is a T cell receptor (beta chain) sequence with its context. What it binds is not known. The V gene's germline CDR1 is SNHLY and CDR2 FYNNEI. This CDR3 contains 14 residues. The V and J ends lost 8 bases and 0 bases respectively, with 14 bases between them. No infections or other immune events were documented during collection. This record comes from a study of identifying expanded T cells in peripheral blood. General study points: Across healthy donors, higher total template counts meant significantly greater two-week count variance. Over around two and four weeks, about 16.4 and 19 clones changed, versus approximately 1.2 between replicates.

Sequenced by immunoSEQ multiplex PCR; TCRdb stores in-frame clones only, minus some. The sample holds about 90,000 clones, around 87% seen once. This receptor was taken from a person aged 18 to 70 in good health. The specimen sequenced was blood. The J gene is TRBJ2-7, the V gene TRBV2; D is unclear. For the CDR3, the DNA is TGTGCCAGCCATACCAAGAAGAACTCCTACGAGCAGTACTTC. The encoded protein is CASHTKKNSYEQYF.